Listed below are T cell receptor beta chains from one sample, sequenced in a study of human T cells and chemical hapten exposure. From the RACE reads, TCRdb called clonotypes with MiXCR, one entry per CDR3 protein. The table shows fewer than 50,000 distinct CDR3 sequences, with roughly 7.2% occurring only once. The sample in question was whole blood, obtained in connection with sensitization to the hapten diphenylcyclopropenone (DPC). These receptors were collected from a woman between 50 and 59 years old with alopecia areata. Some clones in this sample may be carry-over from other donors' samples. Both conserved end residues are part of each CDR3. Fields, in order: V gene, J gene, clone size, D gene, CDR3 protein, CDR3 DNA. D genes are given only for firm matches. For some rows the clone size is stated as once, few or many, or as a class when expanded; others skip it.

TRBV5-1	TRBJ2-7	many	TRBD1	CASSLGQGPYEQYF	TGCGCCAGCAGCTTGGGACAGGGTCCCTACGAGCAGTACTTC
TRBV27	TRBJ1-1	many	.	CASSKATGKTEAFF	TGTGCCAGCAGCAAGGCAACAGGGAAGACTGAAGCTTTCTTT
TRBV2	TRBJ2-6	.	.	CASRTSGANVLTF	TGTGCCAGCAGGACCTCTGGGGCCAACGTCCTGACTTTC
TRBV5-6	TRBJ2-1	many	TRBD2	CASSLPGLAGDTSSDEQFF	TGTGCCAGCAGCCTTCCGGGACTAGCGGGAGATACCTCCTCCGATGAGCAGTTCTTC
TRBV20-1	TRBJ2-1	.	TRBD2	CSAGEGGPYSEQFF	TGCAGTGCTGGCGAGGGAGGGCCTTACAGTGAGCAGTTCTTC
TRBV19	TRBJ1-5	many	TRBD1	CASSIERGRNQPQHF	TGTGCCAGTAGTATTGAAAGGGGGCGGAATCAGCCCCAGCATTTT
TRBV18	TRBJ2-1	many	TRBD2	CASSRASGNPSDEQFF	TGTGCCAGCTCACGGGCTAGCGGGAATCCTTCCGATGAGCAGTTCTTC
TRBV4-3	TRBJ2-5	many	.	CASSLSPLGSQIETQYF	TGCGCCAGCAGCCTCTCCCCACTCGGGAGTCAGATAGAGACCCAGTACTTC
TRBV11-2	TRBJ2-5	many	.	CASSHRETQYF	TGTGCCAGCAGCCATCGTGAGACCCAGTACTTC
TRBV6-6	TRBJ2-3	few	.	CASSYSAADTQYF	TGTGCCAGCAGTTACTCGGCAGCAGATACGCAGTATTTT
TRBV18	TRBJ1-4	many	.	CASSPSLGGSEKLFF	TGTGCCAGCTCACCATCCCTGGGGGGATCGGAAAAACTGTTTTTT
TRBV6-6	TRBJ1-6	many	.	CASTPGATYNSPLHF	TGTGCCAGCACCCCAGGGGCCACCTATAATTCACCCCTCCACTTT
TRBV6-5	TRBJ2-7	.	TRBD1	CASSYSATGGPYEQYF	TGTGCCAGCAGTTACTCGGCCACAGGGGGCCCGTACGAGCAGTACTTC
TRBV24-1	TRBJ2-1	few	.	CATSDFIGTHSDEQFF	TGTGCCACCAGTGATTTCATCGGGACCCACTCGGATGAGCAGTTCTTC
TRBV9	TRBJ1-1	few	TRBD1	CASSGQGGYTEAFF	TGTGCCAGCAGCGGACAGGGAGGGTACACTGAAGCTTTCTTT
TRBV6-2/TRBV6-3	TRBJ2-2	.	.	CASRTTFTGNAGELFF	TGTGCCAGCAGAACAACCTTCACAGGGAACGCCGGGGAGCTGTTTTTT
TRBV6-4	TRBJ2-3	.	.	CASRRDRTDTQYF	TGTGCCAGCAGGAGGGACCGCACAGATACGCAGTATTTT
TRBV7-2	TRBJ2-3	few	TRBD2	CASSSWTSGSKDTQYF	TGTGCCAGCAGCTCCTGGACTAGCGGGAGTAAAGATACGCAGTATTTT
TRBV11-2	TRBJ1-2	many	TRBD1	CASSFIRTGHGGYTF	TGTGCCAGCAGCTTCATTAGGACAGGCCACGGTGGCTACACCTTC
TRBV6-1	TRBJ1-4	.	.	CASTRSWGVNEKLFF	TGTGCCAGCACACGCTCCTGGGGAGTTAATGAAAAACTGTTTTTT
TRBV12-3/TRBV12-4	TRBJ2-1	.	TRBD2	CASGTSHASEQFF	TGTGCCAGCGGGACTAGCCATGCTAGTGAGCAGTTCTTC
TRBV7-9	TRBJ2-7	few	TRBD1	CASSPPGQGVHEQYF	TGTGCCAGCAGCCCGCCGGGACAGGGGGTCCACGAGCAGTACTTC
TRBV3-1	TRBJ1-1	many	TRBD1	CASSHIQGGTTEAFF	TGTGCCAGCAGCCACATACAGGGGGGGACCACTGAAGCTTTCTTT
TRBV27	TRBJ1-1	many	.	CASSFGVAPNTEAFF	TGTGCCAGCAGTTTTGGTGTTGCTCCGAACACTGAAGCTTTCTTT
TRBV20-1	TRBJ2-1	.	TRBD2	CSAPSGISYNEQFF	TGCAGTGCACCTAGCGGGATCTCCTACAATGAGCAGTTCTTC
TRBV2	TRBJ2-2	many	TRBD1	CASKRDRGITGELFF	TGTGCCAGCAAGCGGGACAGGGGTATCACCGGGGAGCTGTTTTTT
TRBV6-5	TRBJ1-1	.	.	CASTPSGGLGTEAFF	TGTGCCAGCACCCCAAGCGGGGGGCTGGGCACTGAAGCTTTCTTT
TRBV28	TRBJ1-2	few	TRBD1	CASREGAGGYTF	TGTGCCAGCAGGGAGGGGGCTGGAGGCTACACCTTC
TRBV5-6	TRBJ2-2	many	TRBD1	CASSSYPTGPNTGELFF	TGTGCCAGCAGCTCATACCCGACAGGGCCGAACACCGGGGAGCTGTTTTTT
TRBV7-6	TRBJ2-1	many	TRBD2	CASSPGTSGIEQFF	TGTGCCAGCAGCCCCGGGACTAGCGGGATTGAGCAGTTCTTC
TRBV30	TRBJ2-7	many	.	CAWSVRRQDEQYF	TGTGCCTGGAGTGTAAGGAGGCAAGACGAGCAGTACTTC
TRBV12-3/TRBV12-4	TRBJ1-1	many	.	CASSLSGTEAFF	TGTGCCAGCAGTTTATCGGGGACTGAAGCTTTCTTT
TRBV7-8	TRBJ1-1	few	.	CASSLNGRNTEAFF	TGTGCCAGCAGCTTAAACGGGCGTAACACTGAAGCTTTCTTT
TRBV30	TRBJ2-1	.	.	CAWSAGVPYNEQFF	TGTGCCTGGAGTGCAGGGGTACCCTACAATGAGCAGTTCTTC
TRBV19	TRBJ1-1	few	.	CASTPRGAYEAFF	TGTGCCAGTACCCCCCGGGGGGCCTATGAAGCTTTCTTT
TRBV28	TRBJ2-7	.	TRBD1	CASSQDGTGSHEQYF	TGTGCCAGCAGCCAGGACGGGACAGGGTCCCACGAGCAGTACTTC
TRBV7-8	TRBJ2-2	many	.	CASSLKYGNTGELFF	TGTGCCAGCAGCTTAAAGTACGGAAACACCGGGGAGCTGTTTTTT
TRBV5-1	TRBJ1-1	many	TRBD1	CASSLALGQGTEAFF	TGCGCCAGCAGCTTGGCTCTGGGACAGGGGACTGAAGCTTTCTTT
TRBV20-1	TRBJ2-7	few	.	CSARDVGGGYYEQYF	TGCAGTGCTAGAGATGTTGGTGGCGGATACTACGAGCAGTACTTC
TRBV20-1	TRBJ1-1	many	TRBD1	CSAGTGRGMNTEAFF	TGCAGTGCAGGGACAGGGAGGGGTATGAACACTGAAGCTTTCTTT
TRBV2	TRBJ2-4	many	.	CASNLPPPSVAKNIQYF	TGTGCCAGCAACCTCCCCCCCCCTAGCGTTGCCAAAAACATTCAGTACTTC
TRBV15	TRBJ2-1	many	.	CATSRGGGGYEQFF	TGTGCCACCAGCAGAGGAGGAGGAGGGTATGAGCAGTTCTTC
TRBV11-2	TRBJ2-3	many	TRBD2	CASSRGRATDTQYF	TGTGCCAGCAGCCGCGGGAGGGCCACAGATACGCAGTATTTT
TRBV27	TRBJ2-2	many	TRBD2	CASSTGLAANTGELFF	TGTGCCAGCAGTACGGGACTAGCGGCTAACACCGGGGAGCTGTTTTTT
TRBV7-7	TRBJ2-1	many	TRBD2	CASSPMSGRAGNEQFF	TGTGCTAGCAGCCCGATGAGCGGGAGGGCCGGTAATGAGCAGTTCTTC
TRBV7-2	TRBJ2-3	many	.	CASSLGRSSTDTQYF	TGTGCCAGCAGCTTAGGGCGTAGCTCCACAGATACGCAGTATTTT
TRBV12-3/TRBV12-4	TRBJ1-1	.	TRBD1	CASRATGTEAFF	TGTGCCAGCAGAGCGACAGGGACTGAAGCTTTCTTT
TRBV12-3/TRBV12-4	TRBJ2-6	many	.	CASSLDLTGSGANVLTF	TGTGCCAGCAGTTTAGACCTTACAGGCTCTGGGGCCAACGTCCTGACTTTC
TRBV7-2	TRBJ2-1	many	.	CASRKDRSSYNEQFF	TGTGCCAGCAGGAAAGACAGAAGCTCCTACAATGAGCAGTTCTTC
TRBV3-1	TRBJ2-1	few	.	CASSIWGEQFF	TGTGCCAGCAGCATTTGGGGTGAGCAGTTCTTC
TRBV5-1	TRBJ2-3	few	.	CASCNGAHPPDTQYF	TGCGCCAGCTGCAACGGTGCCCATCCCCCAGATACGCAGTATTTT
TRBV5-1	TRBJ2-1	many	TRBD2	CASSPGGQAYNEQFF	TGCGCCAGCAGCCCGGGGGGTCAGGCTTACAATGAGCAGTTCTTC
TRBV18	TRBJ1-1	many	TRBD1	CASSQTGGNTEAFF	TGTGCCAGCTCTCAAACAGGGGGGAACACTGAAGCTTTCTTT
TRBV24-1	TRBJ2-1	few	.	CATLGRTRNEQFF	TGTGCCACCCTAGGACGGACTCGCAATGAGCAGTTCTTC
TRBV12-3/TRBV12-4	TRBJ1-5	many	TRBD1	CASSPTGQGSNQPQHF	TGTGCCAGCAGCCCGACGGGACAGGGGAGCAATCAGCCCCAGCATTTT
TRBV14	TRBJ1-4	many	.	CASSQDLGRGTEKLFF	TGTGCCAGCAGCCAAGATCTAGGGAGAGGGACTGAAAAACTGTTTTTT
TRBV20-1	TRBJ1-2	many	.	CSARDLAGFDGYTF	TGCAGTGCTAGAGATCTGGCAGGCTTTGATGGCTACACCTTC
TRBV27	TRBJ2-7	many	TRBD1	CASRQTRQGAHEQYF	TGTGCCAGCAGACAAACGAGACAGGGGGCCCACGAGCAGTACTTC
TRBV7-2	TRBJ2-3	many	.	CASSLVDSTDTQYF	TGTGCCAGCAGCTTAGTTGACAGCACAGATACGCAGTATTTT
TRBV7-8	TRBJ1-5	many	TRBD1	CASSLTDRGGYQPQHF	TGTGCCAGCAGCCTCACGGACAGGGGGGGGTATCAGCCCCAGCATTTT